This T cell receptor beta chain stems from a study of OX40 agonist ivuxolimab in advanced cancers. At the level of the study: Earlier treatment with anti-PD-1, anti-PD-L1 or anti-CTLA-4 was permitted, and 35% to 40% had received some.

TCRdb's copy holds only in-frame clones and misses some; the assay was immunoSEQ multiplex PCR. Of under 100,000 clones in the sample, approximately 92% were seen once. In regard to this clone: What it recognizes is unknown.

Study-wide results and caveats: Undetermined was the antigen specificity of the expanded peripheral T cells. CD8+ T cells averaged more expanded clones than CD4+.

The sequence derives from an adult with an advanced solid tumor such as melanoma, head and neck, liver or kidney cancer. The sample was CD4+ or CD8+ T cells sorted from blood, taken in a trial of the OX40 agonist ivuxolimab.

The CDR3 reads CASSSDGGQGLRETQYF. The CDR3 bases are TGCGCCAGCAGTTCAGATGGGGGACAGGGGCTGAGAGAGACCCAGTACTTC. The chain carries TRBV10-1 and TRBJ2-5; the match to TRBD1 covers 10 bases. The J segment lost 4 bases and the V segment lost 5 bases, leaving 13 bases of the junction unmatched. The CDR3 is 17 amino acids. CDR1 WNHNN and CDR2 SYGVQD come from the germline V gene (reference sequence).